These 4 T cell receptor beta chains were all obtained from the same sample, sequenced in a study of identical twins. TCRdb re-analysed the 5' RACE reads in MiXCR, keeping a single row per CDR3 protein. Found here are hundreds of thousands of distinct CDR3 sequences, about 20% of them singletons; the top ten hold roughly 4%. This sample was also put to use in a study of T cells expressing NK-cell markers.

The sample was PBMCs. These receptors were obtained from a woman aged 18 to 35 in good health.

This clonotype was detected ten times or more. The chain has TRBV12-3 or TRBV12-4 and TRBJ1-2, with a tentative D call TRBD1 (5 bases). The CDR3 has 13 amino acids. V lost 4 bases and J lost 4, with 10 bases in between. For the CDR3, the DNA is TGTGCCAGCAGTTCCCGGGGCCCCTATGGCTACACCTTC. It yields the protein CASSSRGPYGYTF.

This clonotype has only a few counts. The chain couples TRBV20-1 to TRBJ2-1; 10 bases agree with TRBD2. The V segment lost 7 bases and the J segment 4 bases; nucleotides outside the gene matches: 4. CDR1 and CDR2 (germline): DFQATT, SNEGSKA (reference sequence). This CDR3 is built from 13 residues. Here the CDR3 DNA reads TGCAGTGGAGCGGGACTAGCGTACAATGAGCAGTTCTTC. This gives the protein CSGAGLAYNEQFF.

This clonotype was observed a few times. The rearrangement joins TRBV12-3 or TRBV12-4 to TRBJ1-2; D is ambiguous. The CDR3 has 12 residues. The V and J ends lost 6 bases and 8 bases respectively, with 13 bases between them. The CDR3 DNA follows: TGTGCCAGCAGCTTGACGCCGGACGGCTACACCTTC. Translation: CASSLTPDGYTF.

The genes are TRBV7-2 and TRBJ2-7; 9 bases align to TRBD2. The length of the CDR3 is 16 residues. Trimming took 3 bases from V and 5 from J; bases not matched to a gene: 11. Germline loops: CDR1 SGHTA, CDR2 FQGNSA. CDR3 loop: CASSFLRLAERDEQYF. As DNA, the CDR3 is TGTGCCAGCAGCTTCCTTCGACTAGCGGAACGTGACGAGCAGTACTTC.